These 31 T cell receptor beta chains originate from one sample sequenced in a study of blood T cell repertoires in COVID-19. Sequencing was performed with immunoSEQ multiplex PCR; in TCRdb, only in-frame clones are kept and a portion is missing. Among roughly 34,000 clones, approximately 86% were seen once, and the ten largest hold almost 5%. The sample taken for sequencing was peripheral blood. The receptors were gathered from a woman in her seventies with active COVID-19.

This clone occurred once. V is TRBV2 and J is TRBJ2-3; D unresolved. Trimming cost V 4 bases and J 4 bases, with 3 bases left between them. The CDR3 sequence is 11 residues long. CDR1 SNHLY and CDR2 FYNNEI come from the germline V gene. The CDR3 spells CASSVSDTQYF. The CDR3, as DNA: TGTGCCAGCAGTGTATCAGATACGCAGTATTTT.

Comment on this clone: One end of the junction varies from germline; a read error may be responsible. The rearrangement uses TRBV7-7 and TRBJ2-3, with 10 bases identical to TRBD2. The CDR3 covers 16 residues. CDR1 and CDR2 (germline): SSHAT, FNYEAQ (reference sequence). CDR3 protein: CASSPRGLAGVDTQYF. CDR3 DNA: TGTGCTAGCAGCCCCCGGGGGCTAGCGGGGGTTGATACGCAGTATTTT.

This clone was counted a single time. The CDR3 reads CATSREGTGAYEQYF. As DNA, the CDR3 is TGTGCCACCAGCAGGGAAGGGACAGGCGCCTACGAGCAGTACTTC. The chain joins TRBV15 to TRBJ2-7, with 8 positions matching TRBD1. V trimming: 3 bases; J trimming: 2 bases; junction bases outside the gene matches: 6. CDR1 is LNHNV, CDR2 YYDKDF, per germline (reference sequence). The CDR3 has 15 residues.

The chain links TRBV10-3 to TRBJ2-7; 7 nucleotides line up with TRBD2. The CDR3 loop spans 13 amino acids. V shed 10 bases and J 2 bases; nucleotides not matched to a gene: 8. Germline CDR1 reads ENHRY; CDR2 reads SYGVKD. The CDR3 DNA follows: TGTGCCACCTCGGGCGCGGGGGCCTACGAGCAGTACTTC. Its protein is CATSGAGAYEQYF.

The chain combines TRBV12-5 with TRBJ2-3, with TRBD1 as a possible D gene (5 bases). V lost 3 bases to trimming and J lost 6 bases, with 10 bases between them. Germline-derived CDR1 and CDR2 are LGHNT and FRNRAP. The CDR3 spans 13 residues. The CDR3 sequence: CASGLQVRDTQYF. CDR3 DNA sequence: TGTGCTAGTGGTTTACAGGTTAGGGATACGCAGTATTTT.

V and J are TRBV7-2 and TRBJ2-5; TRBD2 aligns across 10 bases. The V segment lost 7 bases and the J segment 5 bases; nucleotides outside the gene matches: 13. The germline CDR1 and CDR2 sequences are SGHTA and FQGNSA. The CDR3 totals 16 residues. The CDR3 loop reads CASISSGGTRWETQYF. The CDR3 DNA is TGTGCCAGCATTTCTAGCGGGGGTACCCGGTGGGAGACCCAGTACTTC.

The J gene is TRBJ2-3, the V gene TRBV9; 12 nucleotides align to TRBD2. Germline CDR1 reads SGDLS; CDR2 reads YYNGEE. The CDR3 loop spans 15 amino acids. V lost 2 bases and J lost 3; bases outside the gene matches: 1. CDR3 loop: CASSVGLAGTDTQYF. In DNA, the CDR3 is TGTGCCAGCAGCGTCGGACTAGCGGGGACAGATACGCAGTATTTT.

J is TRBJ1-5 and V is TRBV5-1; a weak D match, TRBD1 (5 bases). The CDR3 runs to 13 residues. Germline CDR1 and CDR2: SGHRS and YFSETQ. Trimming took off 2 bases at V and 4 bases at J, with 7 bases between the two ends. CDR3 residues: CASSFGGNQPQHF. The CDR3 DNA reads as TGCGCCAGCAGCTTCGGGGGGAATCAGCCCCAGCATTTT.

Regarding this clone: This same CDR3 is encoded by further DNA sequences in the sample. The rearrangement uses TRBV9 and TRBJ2-7; perhaps TRBD1 as D (6 bases). Germline lookup yields CDR1 SGDLS and CDR2 YYNGEE. Trimming took 3 bases from V and 5 from J, leaving 12 bases between them. The length of the CDR3 is 13 residues. CDR3 amino acids: CASSADSGDEQYF. In DNA, the CDR3 is TGTGCCAGCAGCGCAGACTCAGGGGACGAGCAGTACTTC.

The V gene is TRBV11-2, the J gene TRBJ1-3; a weak D match, TRBD1 (5 bases). From germline, CDR1 is SGHAT and CDR2 FQNNGV. This CDR3 has 15 residues. Trimming removed 5 bases at V and 1 base at J, with 12 bases between. Written as DNA, the CDR3 is TGTGCCAGCAGCCGGGGGTTAGGTTCTGGAAACACCATATATTTT. Its protein is CASSRGLGSGNTIYF.

The rearrangement uses TRBV7-3 and TRBJ1-1; D possibly corresponds to TRBD1 (6 bases). V was pared by 4 bases and J by 5 bases, with 14 bases between. The CDR3 covers 14 residues. Germline CDR1 and CDR2: SGHTA and FQGTGA. CDR3 loop: CASSSTGWGTEAFF. CDR3 in DNA: TGTGCCAGCAGCTCGACAGGCTGGGGGACTGAAGCTTTCTTT.

The chain has TRBV5-1 and TRBJ2-2, with a possible D match to TRBD2 (6 bases). The CDR3 is 16 amino acids. Germline V gene sequence: CDR1 SGHRS, CDR2 YFSETQ. The ends were cut back, 1 base at V and 3 bases at J, with 13 bases in the middle. This CDR3 reads CASSLPAGRYTGELFF. The CDR3 DNA is TGCGCCAGCAGCTTGCCGGCGGGGAGGTACACCGGGGAGCTGTTTTTT.

This clone was picked up a small number of times. The chain links TRBV7-8 to TRBJ1-6, with D possibly matching TRBD1 (6 bases). The germline CDR1 and CDR2 sequences are SGHVS and FQNEAQ. The CDR3 loop spans 17 amino acids. The germline V and J ends were trimmed by 2 bases and 6 bases, with 17 bases remaining between them. Here the CDR3 DNA reads TGTGCCAGCAGCTTAAATCAGCCGGGACATTCTAATTCACCCCTCCACTTT. Protein product: CASSLNQPGHSNSPLHF.

Judged by abundance, this clone is medium-sized. V and J are TRBV7-8 and TRBJ2-2; D remains ambiguous. V was pared by 4 bases and J by 2 bases, with 11 bases between. This CDR3 comprises 15 residues. Germline lookup yields CDR1 SGHVS and CDR2 FQNEAQ. CDR3 DNA: TGTGCCAGCAGCTCAGAGGCGTCCAACACCGGGGAGCTGTTTTTT. The encoded protein is CASSSEASNTGELFF. The full variable domain, with the rest looked up from reference TRBV7-8 and TRBJ2-2, is GAGVSQSPRYKVAKRGQDVALRCDPISGHVSLFWYQQALGQGPEFLTYFQNEAQLDKSGLPSDRFFAERPEGSVSTLKIQRTQQEDSAVYLCASSSEASNTGELFFGEGSRLTVL.

This clone showed up just once. The rearrangement links TRBV6-1 to TRBJ2-7; 10 nucleotides align to TRBD2. There are 15 residues in the CDR3. CDR1 and CDR2 from the germline V gene are MNHNS and SASEGT. The junction had 6 bases not matched to a gene; V was cut back by 3 bases and J by 4 bases. The CDR3 region has the DNA TGTGCCAGCAGTGATAGCGGGGGGTCATGGTACGAGCAGTACTTC. This sequence encodes CASSDSGGSWYEQYF.

The chain recombines TRBV4-1 with TRBJ2-1, with 10 bases matching TRBD1. Germline loops: CDR1 MGHRA, CDR2 YSYEKL. Trimming took 1 base from V and 5 from J; bases not matched to a gene: 5. The CDR3 has 16 residues. The CDR3 DNA reads as TGCGCCAGCAGCCAAGGGGGGACAGGGGCACACAATGAGCAGTTCTTC. Protein product: CASSQGGTGAHNEQFF.

V gene TRBV18 combines with J gene TRBJ1-1, with D possibly being TRBD1 (6 bases). The germline V gene encodes CDR1 KGHSH and CDR2 LQKENI. This CDR3 region has 16 residues. V dropped 2 bases and J dropped 8 bases, with 21 bases sitting between them. CDR3 in amino acids: CASSPETGPQGPEAFF. In DNA form, the CDR3 reads TGTGCCAGCTCACCAGAAACCGGCCCACAGGGTCCCGAAGCTTTCTTT.

The chain uses TRBV28 and TRBJ1-3, with TRBD1 identical over 7 bases. The V segment lost 5 bases and the J segment 0 bases; nucleotides outside the gene matches: 19. This CDR3 is built from 20 residues. Germline CDR1 MDHEN, CDR2 SYDVKM. This CDR3 is CASSILLGQRPLTSGNTIYF. DNA for the CDR3: TGTGCCAGCAGTATTCTTCTGGGACAGAGACCTCTTACCTCTGGAAACACCATATATTTT.

The V and J genes are TRBV30 and TRBJ2-5, with 13 bases that match TRBD2. The CDR3 runs to 14 residues. V lost 0 bases to trimming and J lost 5 bases; unmatched junction nucleotides: 0. Per germline, CDR1 GTSNPN and CDR2 SVGIG (reference sequence). CDR3 DNA: TGTGCCTGGAGTGTGACTAGCGGGAGGGAGACCCAGTACTTC. Protein: CAWSVTSGRETQYF.

This clone was seen a single time. The rearrangement links TRBV7-8 to TRBJ2-1, with a possible D match to TRBD2 (5 bases). Per the germline V gene, CDR1 is SGHVS and CDR2 is FQNEAQ. This CDR3 region has 14 residues. V gave up 10 bases and J gave up 7 bases, with 20 bases separating them. CDR3 region: CAISSLRVRNEQFF. The DNA of the CDR3 is TGTGCCATCTCTTCTTTGCGGGTTCGAAATGAGCAGTTCTTC.

The chain is built from TRBV24-1 and TRBJ2-1, with 10 nucleotides matching TRBD1. CDR3 length: 17 residues. V was clipped by 5 bases and J by 6 bases; unmatched bases: 12. Germline V gene lookup returns CDR1 KGHDR and CDR2 SFDVKD. The CDR3: CATSASNLGQGSNEQFF. In DNA form, the CDR3 reads TGTGCCACCAGTGCCTCAAACCTGGGACAGGGGAGCAATGAGCAGTTCTTC.

The genes are TRBV30 and TRBJ2-1; maybe TRBD2 (5 bases). Germline V gene data show CDR1 as GTSNPN and CDR2 as SVGIG (reference sequence). This CDR3 comprises 12 residues. V was cut by 0 bases and J by 10 bases, with 10 bases left in between. CDR3 residues: CAWSVRGLEQFF. CDR3 in DNA: TGTGCCTGGAGTGTACGAGGGTTAGAGCAGTTCTTC.

This rearrangement joins TRBV28 to TRBJ1-2, with 7 positions matching TRBD1. In germline, CDR1 is MDHEN, CDR2 SYDVKM. V lost 3 bases to trimming and J lost 6 bases; unmatched junction nucleotides: 10. This CDR3 region has 15 residues. The CDR3 region has the DNA TGTGCCAGCAGTTTCCCCCCCTCCGGGACAGATGGCTACACCTTC. The encoded protein is CASSFPPSGTDGYTF.

This clone came up a few times. The chain is built from TRBV19 and TRBJ1-5, with D tentatively TRBD1 (6 bases). Germline V gene sequence: CDR1 LNHDA, CDR2 SQIVND (reference sequence). The CDR3 is 14 amino acids. The V end was cut by 5 bases, the J end by 6 bases, with 14 bases between. CDR3 in amino acids: CASSLTGGGQPQHF. The CDR3 DNA is TGTGCCAGTAGTCTGACAGGTGGGGGTCAGCCCCAGCATTTT.

The chain couples TRBV30 to TRBJ2-5, with D possibly being TRBD2 (5 bases). Germline CDR1 and CDR2: GTSNPN and SVGIG (reference sequence). Trimming pared 4 bases from V and 1 base from J, leaving 7 bases between. The CDR3 is 12 amino acids. The CDR3 DNA is TGTGCCTGGACTAGCCCCCAAGAGACCCAGTACTTC. It is translated as CAWTSPQETQYF.

The chain links TRBV6-6 to TRBJ2-7; 7 nucleotides match TRBD1. Germline V gene sequence: CDR1 MNHNY, CDR2 SVGAGI (reference sequence). The CDR3 has 11 amino acids. The junction had 5 bases not matched to a gene; V was cut back by 8 bases and J by 7 bases. The CDR3 here is CASGPRGEQYF. For the CDR3, the DNA is TGTGCCAGCGGGCCCAGGGGGGAGCAGTACTTC.

The V and J genes are TRBV19 and TRBJ1-6, with 9 bases aligning to TRBD1. The CDR3 is 16 amino acids. Trimming took 5 bases from V and 7 from J; bases not matched to a gene: 9. Germline CDR1 and CDR2: LNHDA and SQIVND (reference sequence). The CDR3 is CASSRGQGRWNSPLHF. In DNA, the CDR3 is TGTGCCAGTAGTCGTGGACAGGGGAGGTGGAATTCACCCCTCCACTTT.

This rearrangement joins TRBV4-1 to TRBJ2-2; tentative D call: TRBD2 (5 bases). Trimming took off 0 bases at V and 6 bases at J, with 14 bases between the two ends. The CDR3 totals 16 residues. Germline V gene data show CDR1 as MGHRA and CDR2 as YSYEKL. CDR3 sequence reads: CASSQEGGPVPGELFF. Here the CDR3 DNA reads TGCGCCAGCAGCCAAGAAGGCGGGCCGGTTCCCGGGGAGCTGTTTTTT.

The chain links TRBV7-9 to TRBJ1-3, with 7 bases fitting TRBD1. V trimming: 5 bases; J trimming: 0 bases; junction bases outside the gene matches: 16. Germline CDR1 and CDR2: SEHNR and FQNEAQ (reference sequence). This CDR3 comprises 19 residues. The CDR3 sequence is CASSLYRGVIKFSGNTIYF. The CDR3 nucleotides read TGTGCCAGCAGCCTATACAGGGGTGTCATTAAGTTCTCTGGAAACACCATATATTTT.

V and J are TRBV2 and TRBJ2-5; 8 bases map to TRBD2. Germline V gene sequence: CDR1 SNHLY, CDR2 FYNNEI. This CDR3 region has 13 residues. Germline trimming cut 6 bases from V and 5 bases from J; bases unmatched to any gene: 5. The CDR3 DNA reads TGTGCCAGCAGGGGACTAGGGATCGAGACCCAGTACTTC. Encoded protein: CASRGLGIETQYF.

In this sample, this clone turned up once. Germline is not matched at one junction end, which may reflect a read error. This chain links TRBV10-3 with TRBJ2-2, with D possibly being TRBD2 (6 bases). Germline assignment: CDR1 ENHRY and CDR2 SYGVKD. CDR3 length: 15 amino acids. The CDR3 reads CAISEPGLQNGGLFF. CDR3 coding DNA: TGTGCCATCAGTGAACCGGGACTTCAAAACGGGGGGCTGTTTTTT.